These T cell receptor beta chains were read from a single sample in a study of T cells expressing NK-cell markers. Using the 5' RACE reads, TCRdb records one entry per CDR3 protein without DNA. The sample's table shows approximately 150,000 distinct CDR3 sequences. Sample: blood T cells: a sorted CD56 or NKG2C T cell subset, CD4+ or CD8+ T cells, or bulk PBMC T cells (not recorded which). The receptors shown here come from a man aged 18 to 29 in good health. Both conserved end residues are part of each CDR3.

j_gene	v_gene	CDR3aa
TRBJ2-7	TRBV20-1	CSAILTLSGSSYEQYF
TRBJ2-3	TRBV3-1	CASTPGTRTDTQYF
TRBJ2-5	TRBV19	CASSSLTGWGTETQYF
TRBJ2-6	TRBV28	CASSFRDGAASGANVLTF
TRBJ2-6	TRBV29-1	CSAQVTGGTGANVLTF
TRBJ2-1	TRBV20-1	CSARDEQGSPYNEQFF
TRBJ1-2	TRBV7-9	CASRRTGEGANYGYTF
TRBJ1-4	TRBV6-5	CASSYRAGQNEKLFF
TRBJ1-6	TRBV10-3	CAIMRGDSSPLHF
TRBJ2-3	TRBV30	CAWVGIDTQYF
TRBJ2-1	TRBV4-1	CASSRQPGLAGVDEQFF
TRBJ2-1	TRBV5-4	CASSEPRGGNEQFF
TRBJ2-5	TRBV12-5	CATTDGGDSQETQYF
TRBJ2-5	TRBV12-3/TRBV12-4	CASRTGLAGGPRETQYF
TRBJ2-3	TRBV6-2/TRBV6-3	CASSRVSGFTDTQYF
TRBJ2-3	TRBV19	CASTQNGVFTDTQYF
TRBJ2-3	TRBV29-1	CSVPPPDRFSDTQYF
TRBJ1-6	TRBV27	CASSNGQGSTSPLHF
TRBJ2-1	TRBV6-2/TRBV6-3	CASSWSGISYNEQFF
TRBJ2-3	TRBV5-4	CASSLEGAYTQYF
TRBJ2-5	TRBV12-3/TRBV12-4	CASSLSRVSGSYQETQYF
TRBJ1-1	TRBV4-1	CASSQIGQGGTEAFF
TRBJ2-1	TRBV2	CASSAGQINEQFF
TRBJ2-1	TRBV12-3/TRBV12-4	CASSSGRASNEQFF
TRBJ1-6	TRBV4-1	CASSQEAGSVGSKLHF
TRBJ2-7	TRBV7-9	CASEKTSVTYEQYF
TRBJ2-3	TRBV27	CASRPPGGLTDTQYF
TRBJ2-1	TRBV7-9	CASSYDIYNEQFF
TRBJ2-1	TRBV20-1	CSAIVVREGQNEQFF
TRBJ2-7	TRBV29-1	CSVEGTRGTYEQYF
TRBJ2-2	TRBV3-1	CASSQVSGTGELFF
TRBJ1-3	TRBV29-1	CSVGTGTSGNTIYF
TRBJ1-1	TRBV7-2	CASSPHLSWGTEAFF
TRBJ1-2	TRBV9	CASSVGQSNYGYTF
TRBJ2-2	TRBV5-4	CASSLARGNTGELFF
TRBJ1-1	TRBV7-9	CASSVSITEAFF
TRBJ2-1	TRBV30	CAWILAGQPNEQFF
TRBJ1-2	TRBV4-1	CASRQRHLANYGYTF
TRBJ1-1	TRBV19	CASSIVEWNTEAFF
TRBJ2-1	TRBV6-5	CASSYTLVAGEGYNEQFF
TRBJ2-3	TRBV11-2	CASSLELAGGITDTQYF
TRBJ2-3	TRBV24-1	CATQQGTRPDTQYF
TRBJ1-1	TRBV18	CASSPPGGTEAFF
TRBJ2-1	TRBV27	CASSLLLESPSNEQFF
TRBJ2-7	TRBV30	CAWRGVVLPYEQYF
TRBJ2-5	TRBV7-9	CASSFSGSNQETQYF
TRBJ2-1	TRBV6-5	CASSYSGTGNEQFF